A single sample gave rise to the 23 T cell receptor beta chains below, sequenced in a study of T cell responses to AZD1222 COVID-19 vaccine. The method was immunoSEQ multiplex PCR; TCRdb's version includes in-frame clones alone and lacks a portion of them. The sample yields approximately 110,000 clones, around 90% seen once. The starting material was peripheral blood, obtained on day 0 of AZD1222 vaccination. These receptors all come from an adult in good health.

The chain employs TRBV28 and TRBJ1-1, with D unclear. V was shortened by 8 bases and J by 0 bases, with 16 bases between the two germline ends. Looked up from germline, CDR1 is MDHEN and CDR2 is SYDVKM. The CDR3 runs 15 residues. The CDR3 sequence is CASQGKRAMNTEAFF. In DNA form, the CDR3 reads TGTGCCAGCCAAGGGAAACGTGCTATGAACACTGAAGCTTTCTTT.

This chain links TRBV7-6 with TRBJ1-1; unclear D gene. There are 16 residues in the CDR3. V was clipped by 2 bases and J by 4 bases, with 17 bases between them. Germline V gene lookup returns CDR1 SGHVS and CDR2 FNYEAQ. The CDR3 DNA sequence: TGTGCCAGCAGCTTACACCTGGGCTCCACGGGCACTGAAGCTTTCTTT. It yields the protein CASSLHLGSTGTEAFF. Full variable domain (rest looked up from reference TRBV7-6 and TRBJ1-1): GAGVSQSPRYKVTKRGQDVALRCDPISGHVSLYWYRQALGQGPEFLTYFNYEAQQDKSGLPNDRFSAERPEGSISTLTIQRTEQRDSAMYRCASSLHLGSTGTEAFFGQGTRLTVV.

The chain links TRBV28 to TRBJ1-5; 8 positions agree with TRBD1. V lost 6 bases, J lost 5 bases, and 6 bases stayed unmatched. CDR3 length equals 14 residues. CDR1 is MDHEN, CDR2 SYDVKM, per germline. Here the CDR3 DNA reads TGTGCCAGCAGAGGTGGACAGGGCGATCAGCCCCAGCATTTT. Its translation: CASRGGQGDQPQHF.

The rearrangement joins TRBV19 to TRBJ2-3; unclear D gene. V lost 6 bases and J 6 bases, leaving 10 bases between the germline ends. Germline V gives CDR1 LNHDA, CDR2 SQIVND (reference sequence). The CDR3 spans 12 residues. This CDR3 is CASSPRADTQYF. The DNA for the CDR3 is TGTGCCAGTAGCCCCCGTGCGGATACGCAGTATTTT.

The rearrangement joins TRBV11-2 to TRBJ1-2; TRBD1 matches at 8 bases. Germline V lookup: CDR1 SGHAT, CDR2 FQNNGV. Trimming removed 0 bases from V and 4 bases from J; junction bases left unmatched: 7. This CDR3 region has 16 residues. The CDR3 here is CASSLDLWTGFYGYTF. The CDR3 nucleotides are TGTGCCAGCAGCTTAGATCTTTGGACAGGGTTCTATGGCTACACCTTC.

The V call is TRBV10-1, the J call TRBJ2-5, with D uncertain. The CDR3 is 14 amino acids. Germline lookup yields CDR1 WNHNN and CDR2 SYGVQD (reference sequence). V lost 3 bases and J lost 1, with 9 bases in between. CDR3 protein: CASSEGTLQETQYF. The CDR3 bases are TGCGCCAGCAGTGAAGGCACACTCCAAGAGACCCAGTACTTC.

This rearrangement joins TRBV19 to TRBJ2-2; 9 nucleotides line up with TRBD2. The J segment lost 3 bases and the V segment lost 3 bases, leaving 8 bases of the junction unmatched. The CDR3 extends over 17 amino acids. Germline CDR1 is LNHDA and CDR2 is SQIVND (reference sequence). CDR3 in DNA: TGTGCCAGTAGTATGGGACTAGCACCCAGTGACACCGGGGAGCTGTTTTTT. Protein product: CASSMGLAPSDTGELFF. The full variable domain, completed using reference TRBV19 and TRBJ2-2, is DGGITQSPKYLFRKEGQNVTLSCEQNLNHDAMYWYRQDPGQGLRLIYYSQIVNDFQKGDIAEGYSVSREKKESFPLTVTSAQKNPTAFYLCASSMGLAPSDTGELFFGEGSRLTVL.

This clone was counted only a few times. The genes are TRBV6-5 and TRBJ1-2, with 12 positions matching TRBD1. CDR1 MNHEY and CDR2 SVGAGI come from the germline V gene. The V and J ends lost 7 bases and 7 bases, in that order; junction bases with no gene match: 10. The CDR3 is 15 residues long. The CDR3 spells CASILPGQGASGYTF. In DNA, the CDR3 is TGTGCCAGCATCCTCCCGGGACAGGGGGCTTCTGGCTACACCTTC.

The CDR3 here is CASSLVSGSTEAFF. For the CDR3, the DNA is TGCGCCAGCAGCTTGGTTTCAGGGTCCACTGAAGCTTTCTTT. V is TRBV5-1 and J is TRBJ1-1, with D possibly being TRBD1 (5 bases). The V end was cut by 0 bases, the J end by 4 bases, with 10 bases between. The CDR3 is 14 amino acids. Germline loops: CDR1 SGHRS, CDR2 YFSETQ.

This chain joins TRBV3-1 (or the pseudogene TRBV3-2) and TRBJ2-5; no definite D call. The CDR3 loop spans 16 amino acids. Trimming cost V 0 bases and J 0 bases, with 11 bases left between them. Germline V lookup: CDR1 LGHDT, CDR2 YNNKEL (reference sequence). DNA for the CDR3: TGTGCCAGCAGCCAAGATAATAGCCGTTACCAAGAGACCCAGTACTTC. It is translated as CASSQDNSRYQETQYF.

The V gene is TRBV5-4, the J gene TRBJ1-1; TRBD1 aligns across 7 bases. The ends lost 4 bases at V and 3 bases at J; junction bases unmatched: 3. The CDR3 length is 13 residues. CDR1 and CDR2 from the germline V gene are SGHNT and YYREEE (reference sequence). CDR3 sequence reads: CASSQTGDTEAFF. DNA for the CDR3: TGTGCCAGCAGCCAAACAGGGGACACTGAAGCTTTCTTT.

In its sample, this clone was seen once. Here the CDR3 reads CASSLAGTGGGYTF. The CDR3 DNA reads TGTGCCAGCAGCTTAGCAGGGACAGGGGGCGGCTACACCTTC. The chain uses TRBV7-9 and TRBJ1-2; 12 bases agree with TRBD1. V shed 0 bases and J 8 bases; nucleotides not matched to a gene: 1. This CDR3 region has 14 residues. Germline CDR1 SEHNR, CDR2 FQNEAQ (reference sequence).

In its sample, this clone was seen once. The J gene is TRBJ2-1, the V gene TRBV14, with TRBD2 identical over 11 bases. The germline V gene encodes CDR1 SGHDN and CDR2 FVKESK. This CDR3 has 15 amino acids. Trimming cost V 4 bases and J 6 bases; bases outside gene matches: 5. CDR3: CASSLLAGVGNEQFF. The CDR3 region has the DNA TGTGCCAGCAGCCTACTAGCGGGAGTGGGCAATGAGCAGTTCTTC.

This rearrangement joins TRBV3-1 (or the pseudogene TRBV3-2) to TRBJ2-1; D may be TRBD2 (6 bases). The CDR3 contains 16 residues. Looked up from germline, CDR1 is LGHDT and CDR2 is YNNKEL (reference sequence). Trimming removed 1 base from V and 9 bases from J, with 19 bases in between. The CDR3: CASSQVVAPQGGEQFF. The CDR3 nucleotides are TGTGCCAGCAGCCAAGTAGTTGCTCCCCAGGGAGGTGAGCAGTTCTTC.

This clone has only a few counts. V usage is TRBV5-8 and J usage is TRBJ2-3; 7 bases line up with TRBD2. The trim removed 2 bases at V and 9 bases at J, leaving 12 bases unmatched. CDR1 and CDR2 (germline): SGHTS, YDEGEE. CDR3 length equals 15 residues. The CDR3 reads CASSFVRRAGRTQYF. DNA of the CDR3: TGTGCCAGCAGCTTCGTTCGGCGAGCGGGGCGAACGCAGTATTTT.

The gene calls are TRBV7-9 and TRBJ1-5; D remains ambiguous. Germline assignment: CDR1 SEHNR and CDR2 FQNEAQ (reference sequence). V was clipped by 5 bases and J by 3 bases, with 11 bases between them. This CDR3 has 14 residues. CDR3 in amino acids: CASSRDTSNQPQHF. The DNA of the CDR3 is TGTGCCAGCAGCCGTGACACCTCCAATCAGCCCCAGCATTTT.

V usage is TRBV25-1 and J usage is TRBJ1-1; TRBD1 matches at 9 bases. CDR1 and CDR2 from the germline V gene are MGHDK and SYGVNS. The CDR3 sequence is 13 residues long. J was trimmed by 6 bases and V by 8 bases; bases with no gene match: 7. The CDR3, as DNA: TGTGCCAGCCGTTCCCGGGACAGGGCTGAAGCTTTCTTT. Translating it yields CASRSRDRAEAFF.

This sequence joins TRBV3-1 (or the pseudogene TRBV3-2) and TRBJ2-7; TRBD1 or TRBD2 may be the D gene (6 bases each). V was pared by 2 bases and J by 4 bases, with 12 bases between. The CDR3 totals 14 residues. Germline V gene lookup returns CDR1 LGHDT and CDR2 YNNKEL (reference sequence). The CDR3 DNA reads TGTGCCAGCAGCCAAAGGGGGGCGTCGTACGAGCAGTACTTC. Protein: CASSQRGASYEQYF.

This clone was seen more than once but under ten times. This sequence joins TRBV28 and TRBJ1-3; D is unresolved. The length of the CDR3 is 13 residues. Germline V gene sequence: CDR1 MDHEN, CDR2 SYDVKM. Trimming removed 8 bases from V and 1 base from J, with 9 bases in between. The CDR3 loop reads CASGKISGNTIYF. The CDR3 nucleotides read TGTGCCAGCGGTAAAATTTCTGGAAACACCATATATTTT.

This rearrangement joins TRBV2 to TRBJ2-5, with D uncertain. The CDR3 extends over 13 amino acids. Trimming stripped 4 bases from V and 0 bases from J, with 6 bases between. CDR1 and CDR2 from the germline V gene are SNHLY and FYNNEI. CDR3 coding DNA: TGTGCCAGCAGTGTTTCTAACCAAGAGACCCAGTACTTC. Translation gives CASSVSNQETQYF.

The chain joins TRBV7-3 to TRBJ2-3; 11 bases map to TRBD2. V shed 5 bases and J 5 bases; nucleotides not matched to a gene: 3. The CDR3 runs 14 residues. Germline assignment: CDR1 SGHTA and CDR2 FQGTGA. The CDR3 region has the DNA TGTGCCAGCAGCCCGGGGACTAGCGGAGATACGCAGTATTTT. Translation: CASSPGTSGDTQYF.

This clone has a single count. The chain combines TRBV30 with TRBJ2-3; 9 nucleotides align to TRBD2. Per germline, CDR1 GTSNPN and CDR2 SVGIG (reference sequence). This CDR3 has 14 residues. V was clipped by 1 base and J by 9 bases; unmatched bases: 8. CDR3 loop: CAWSEASGADTQYF. DNA for the CDR3: TGTGCCTGGAGTGAGGCTAGCGGGGCGGACACGCAGTATTTT.

The chain is built from TRBV7-9 and TRBJ2-7; maybe TRBD1 (7 bases). The CDR3 has 15 amino acids. Trimming removed 6 bases at V and 2 bases at J, with 17 bases between. Germline lookup yields CDR1 SEHNR and CDR2 FQNEAQ (reference sequence). CDR3 amino acids: CASSFSGGFPYEQYF. Written as DNA, the CDR3 is TGTGCCAGCAGTTTCTCAGGGGGGTTTCCCTACGAGCAGTACTTC.